The 32 T cell receptor beta chains below come from one sample, sequenced in a study of cytomegalovirus exposure and HLA in healthy donors. The PCR had 60 Vbeta and 13 Jbeta primers. Data came from immunoSEQ multiplex PCR; TCRdb stores just in-frame clones and leaves some out. The sample has roughly 100,000 clones; around 77% are singletons. The sample was PBMCs. These receptors all come from a male donor in good health and CMV-seropositive.

The DNA of the CDR3 is TGTGCCAGCAGCTATAGGGGGTACCAAGAGACCCAGTACTTC. Its protein product is CASSYRGYQETQYF. The chain joins TRBV7-2 to TRBJ2-5; D possibly corresponds to TRBD1 (6 bases). The V end lost 4 bases, the J end lost 0 bases, and 9 bases lay between the germline ends. The V gene's germline CDR1 is SGHTA and CDR2 FQGNSA. The CDR3 consists of 14 residues.

This chain uses TRBV5-4 with TRBJ2-7, with D perhaps matching TRBD1 (6 bases). Germline V lookup: CDR1 SGHNT, CDR2 YYREEE (reference sequence). The ends were cut back, 6 bases at V and 5 bases at J, with 21 bases in the middle. The CDR3 is made up of 15 amino acids. CDR3 residues: CASTTPGQGLNEQYF. CDR3 DNA: TGTGCCAGCACCACTCCTGGGCAGGGGCTAAACGAGCAGTACTTC.

The chain combines TRBV6-1 with TRBJ2-7, with TRBD2 identical over 14 bases. Losses at the gene ends were 7 bases for V and 6 bases for J; bases not matched to a gene: 8. Germline V gene lookup returns CDR1 MNHNS and CDR2 SASEGT. The CDR3 covers 15 residues. The CDR3 loop reads CASTFSGTSGGEQYF. The CDR3 DNA reads as TGTGCCAGCACCTTCTCCGGGACTAGCGGGGGCGAGCAGTACTTC.

This chain uses TRBV30 with TRBJ1-1, with 7 nucleotides matching TRBD1. This CDR3 contains 12 residues. The ends lost 5 bases at V and 1 base at J; junction bases unmatched: 1. Germline CDR1 reads GTSNPN; CDR2 reads SVGIG (reference sequence). CDR3 in DNA: TGTGCCTGGGACAGGGCGAACACTGAAGCTTTCTTT. Amino acid sequence: CAWDRANTEAFF. The whole variable domain, filled in from reference TRBV30 and TRBJ1-1, reads SQTIHQWPATLVQPVGSPLSLECTVEGTSNPNLYWYRQAAGRGLQLLFYSVGIGQISSEVPQNLSASRPQDRQFILSSKKLLLSDSGFYLCAWDRANTEAFFGQGTRLTVV.

The J gene is TRBJ2-7, the V gene TRBV27, with 8 bases lining up with TRBD1. This CDR3 has 15 residues. The ends lost 7 bases at V and 2 bases at J; junction bases unmatched: 10. Germline CDR1 MNHEY, CDR2 SMNVEV (reference sequence). CDR3: CASTPWQGATYEQYF. DNA of the CDR3: TGTGCCAGCACTCCCTGGCAGGGGGCAACCTACGAGCAGTACTTC.

This clone occurred a few times. V gene TRBV7-9 combines with J gene TRBJ2-1; 7 bases are a match to TRBD1. V trimming: 7 bases; J trimming: 6 bases; junction bases outside the gene matches: 9. The germline V gene encodes CDR1 SEHNR and CDR2 FQNEAQ (reference sequence). The length of the CDR3 is 14 residues. In DNA form, the CDR3 reads TGTGCCAGCAACCGGGACAGACCTACCAATGAGCAGTTCTTC. This codes for CASNRDRPTNEQFF.

On this clone: The sample has other DNA sequences that encode this CDR3 too. This chain uses TRBV7-2 with TRBJ2-7; tentatively, D is TRBD1 (5 bases). This CDR3 region has 14 residues. With 1 base removed from V and 4 bases from J, the gap between germline ends came to 11 bases. In germline, CDR1 is SGHTA, CDR2 FQGNSA. CDR3 in amino acids: CASSLGQGLYEQYF. CDR3 in DNA: TGTGCCAGCAGCTTAGGGCAGGGTTTGTACGAGCAGTACTTC.

The chain is built from TRBV5-1 and TRBJ1-1, with 7 bases fitting TRBD1. The ends lost 3 bases at V and 2 bases at J; junction bases unmatched: 4. The CDR3 length is 14 residues. In germline, CDR1 is SGHRS, CDR2 YFSETQ. CDR3 coding DNA: TGCGCCAGCAGCTCCGGACAGGAAAACACTGAAGCTTTCTTT. It specifies CASSSGQENTEAFF.

The genes are TRBV30 and TRBJ1-2, with D possibly matching TRBD1 (5 bases). Trimming left V 1 base short and J 1 base short, with 16 bases between. The length of the CDR3 is 16 residues. Germline V gene sequence: CDR1 GTSNPN, CDR2 SVGIG (reference sequence). The CDR3 nucleotides read TGTGCCTGGAGTGGTGGGGCAGGAAGACTTAACTATGGCTACACCTTC. As protein: CAWSGGAGRLNYGYTF.

The chain uses TRBV10-3 and TRBJ1-1, with a possible D match to TRBD1 (5 bases). The CDR3 totals 16 residues. V shed 3 bases and J shed 1 base, with 15 bases lying between them. CDR1 is ENHRY and CDR2 is SYGVKD in the germline V gene. DNA of the CDR3: TGTGCCATCAGTGACCCGGGGGGACGGCCGAACACTGAAGCTTTCTTT. Its translation: CAISDPGGRPNTEAFF.

The V call is TRBV6-6, the J call TRBJ1-5, with D possibly being TRBD1 (5 bases). The germline V gene encodes CDR1 MNHNY and CDR2 SVGAGI (reference sequence). Trimming cost V 6 bases and J 0 bases, with 12 bases left between them. This CDR3 is built from 15 residues. The CDR3 DNA reads as TGTGCCAGCAGCCGCGACAGCTATAGCAATCAGCCCCAGCATTTT. This gives the protein CASSRDSYSNQPQHF.

This clone occurred once. The J gene is TRBJ2-7, the V gene TRBV19, with 10 bases that match TRBD2. The junction had 7 bases not matched to a gene; V was cut back by 4 bases and J by 4 bases. The CDR3 length is 15 residues. Per the germline V gene, CDR1 is LNHDA and CDR2 is SQIVND (reference sequence). As DNA, the CDR3 is TGTGCCAGTAGTACGGTAGCGGGAGGATATTACGAGCAGTACTTC. It yields the protein CASSTVAGGYYEQYF.

The chain combines TRBV29-1 with TRBJ2-1; the D is unclear. Germline lookup yields CDR1 SQVTM and CDR2 ANQGSEA. V was pared by 1 base and J by 0 bases, with 13 bases between. This CDR3 spans 16 amino acids. For the CDR3, the DNA is TGCAGCGTTGAAGGGCCTGTTAGCACCTCCTACAATGAGCAGTTCTTC. It yields the protein CSVEGPVSTSYNEQFF.

This clone showed up just a few times. The chain uses TRBV9 and TRBJ2-1, with no clear D. Germline V gene lookup returns CDR1 SGDLS and CDR2 YYNGEE. CDR3 length: 13 residues. Trimming stripped 4 bases from V and 1 base from J, with 6 bases between. The CDR3: CASSQESYNEQFF. CDR3 nucleotide sequence: TGTGCCAGCAGCCAGGAATCCTACAATGAGCAGTTCTTC.

A note on this clone: One end of the junction does not line up with germline, which may come from a read error. The chain couples TRBV11-2 to TRBJ2-7; TRBD2 aligns across 9 bases. The CDR3 consists of 13 residues. Germline values: CDR1 SGHAT, CDR2 FQNNGV. DNA of the CDR3: TGTGCCAGCAGCCGGGGACTAGCTAACGATAGGAACTTC. This translates into CASSRGLANDRNF.

The chain combines TRBV21-1 with TRBJ2-7; TRBD1 was called by the table and not checked on the DNA. TRBV21-1 is a listed pseudogene. The CDR3 is 15 residues long. This CDR3 reads CASSDDRGQSYEQYF. In nucleotides, the CDR3 is TGTGCCAGCAGCGACGATAGGGGGCAATCCTACGAGCAGTACTTC.

This clone is medium-sized (0.01 to 0.1%). The V call is TRBV6-5, the J call TRBJ2-7; 8 positions agree with TRBD2. V shed 6 bases and J 0 bases; nucleotides not matched to a gene: 7. Germline-derived CDR1 and CDR2 are MNHEY and SVGAGI. The CDR3 totals 15 residues. CDR3 nucleotide sequence: TGTGCCAGCAGGAGGGTAGCGGGGAGCTCCTACGAGCAGTACTTC. This sequence encodes CASRRVAGSSYEQYF.

J is TRBJ1-4 and V is TRBV28, with 10 bases that match TRBD1. The CDR3 loop spans 14 amino acids. Germline values: CDR1 MDHEN, CDR2 SYDVKM. J gave up 8 bases and V 3 bases, and 3 bases lay outside the gene matches. The CDR3 DNA sequence: TGTGCCAGCAGTTTCGGGACAGGGGACGAAAAACTGTTTTTT. It yields the protein CASSFGTGDEKLFF.

The CDR3: CASSPLGVKNIQYF. The CDR3 DNA sequence: TGTGCCAGCTCACCACTAGGGGTAAAAAACATTCAGTACTTC. The chain couples TRBV18 to TRBJ2-4, with a possible D match to TRBD1 (5 bases). V lost 1 base and J lost 4, with 8 bases in between. The CDR3 sequence is 14 residues long. CDR1 and CDR2 from the germline V gene are KGHSH and LQKENI.

The chain combines TRBV25-1 with TRBJ1-1, with TRBD1 matching over 8 bases. This CDR3 region has 16 residues. CDR1 and CDR2 from the germline V gene are MGHDK and SYGVNS. V lost 1 base, J lost 6 bases, and 10 bases stayed unmatched. CDR3 in amino acids: CASSEFIGQGRSEAFF. Here the CDR3 DNA reads TGTGCCAGCAGTGAATTTATAGGACAGGGTAGGTCTGAAGCTTTCTTT. Using reference TRBV25-1 and TRBJ1-1 for the parts outside the CDR3, the full variable domain is EADIYQTPRYLVIGTGKKITLECSQTMGHDKMYWYQQDPGMELHLIHYSYGVNSTEKGDLSSESTVSRIRTEHFPLTLESARPSHTSQYLCASSEFIGQGRSEAFFGQGTRLTVV.

This clone was counted only a few times. This sequence joins TRBV29-1 and TRBJ1-2, with a tentative D call TRBD1 (6 bases). Trimming shortened V by 5 bases and J by 8 bases, and 18 bases separated the two germline ends. The CDR3 sequence is 13 residues long. Germline V gene data show CDR1 as SQVTM and CDR2 as ANQGSEA. CDR3 nucleotide sequence: TGCAGCGTTCAGGGGACCGGCACGAGAGGCTACACCTTC. It codes for CSVQGTGTRGYTF.

The rearrangement joins TRBV28 to TRBJ2-3, with TRBD1 matching over 7 bases. The CDR3 length is 13 residues. The V and J ends lost 6 bases and 2 bases, in that order; junction bases with no gene match: 2. The germline gives CDR1 MDHEN, CDR2 SYDVKM. For the CDR3, the DNA is TGTGCCAGCAGGAGGGGGCACACAGATACGCAGTATTTT. Translated, it gives CASRRGHTDTQYF.

Concerning this clone: This may be a read error: a much more frequent sequence differs by one nucleotide. V usage is TRBV4-2 and J usage is TRBJ2-2, with 8 bases lining up with TRBD2. Germline V gene data show CDR1 as LGHNA and CDR2 as YNFKEQ. The CDR3 contains 14 residues. CDR3 coding DNA: TGTGCCGCCAGACTAGCGTCAGACACCGAGGAGCTGTTTTTT. It translates to CAARLASDTEELFF.

The rearrangement joins TRBV5-1 to TRBJ2-5; weak D call: TRBD1 (6 bases). V lost 3 bases and J lost 2, with 8 bases in between. Per the germline V gene, CDR1 is SGHRS and CDR2 is YFSETQ. The CDR3 covers 13 residues. Here the CDR3 DNA reads TGCGCCAGCAGCTGGGGGACACAAGAGACCCAGTACTTC. Encoded protein: CASSWGTQETQYF. Full variable domain (rest looked up from reference TRBV5-1 and TRBJ2-5): KAGVTQTPRYLIKTRGQQVTLSCSPISGHRSVSWYQQTPGQGLQFLFEYFSETQRNKGNFPGRFSGRQFSNSRSEMNVSTLELGDSALYLCASSWGTQETQYFGPGTRLLVL.

This clone was detected only a few times. The chain carries TRBV29-1 and TRBJ2-3; TRBD2 is a possible D gene (5 bases). Germline-derived CDR1 and CDR2 are SQVTM and ANQGSEA. V was shortened by 3 bases and J by 0 bases, with 13 bases between the two germline ends. The CDR3 sequence is 15 residues long. CDR3 in DNA: TGCAGCGTTGAGGGAGCCCCAGGAAGCACAGATACGCAGTATTTT. Protein sequence: CSVEGAPGSTDTQYF.

The chain joins TRBV28 to TRBJ2-3; the match to TRBD1 covers 7 bases. The germline CDR1 and CDR2 sequences are MDHEN and SYDVKM. The J segment lost 0 bases and the V segment lost 3 bases, leaving 3 bases of the junction unmatched. The CDR3 spans 15 residues. The CDR3: CASSFGQESTDTQYF. In nucleotides, the CDR3 is TGTGCCAGCAGTTTCGGACAGGAGAGCACAGATACGCAGTATTTT.

The genes are TRBV9 and TRBJ2-7; 11 bases match TRBD1. The CDR3 contains 14 residues. Germline V gene lookup returns CDR1 SGDLS and CDR2 YYNGEE. Trimming took 1 base from V and 5 from J; bases not matched to a gene: 2. The CDR3 protein is CASSVMGQGDEQYF. Here the CDR3 DNA reads TGTGCCAGCAGCGTAATGGGACAGGGGGACGAGCAGTACTTC.

This clone was counted once. This sequence joins TRBV29-1 and TRBJ2-1; the match to TRBD2 covers 7 bases. The ends lost 3 bases at V and 3 bases at J; junction bases unmatched: 5. Germline lookup yields CDR1 SQVTM and CDR2 ANQGSEA. The CDR3 consists of 14 residues. The CDR3 sequence: CSVDTSENYNEQFF. CDR3 coding DNA: TGCAGCGTTGACACTAGCGAAAACTACAATGAGCAGTTCTTC.

The chain couples TRBV7-8 to TRBJ1-1; D unresolved. V was shortened by 5 bases and J by 4 bases, with 8 bases between the two germline ends. The CDR3 has 12 residues. Germline V gene lookup returns CDR1 SGHVS and CDR2 FQNEAQ. The CDR3 sequence: CASSPQFTEAFF. The CDR3 nucleotides are TGTGCCAGCAGCCCCCAGTTCACTGAAGCTTTCTTT.

The chain joins TRBV10-3 to TRBJ2-2; 7 bases are shared with TRBD1. Trimming removed 4 bases from V and 3 bases from J; junction bases left unmatched: 8. The CDR3 covers 16 residues. Germline V lookup: CDR1 ENHRY, CDR2 SYGVKD. CDR3 in amino acids: CAISGTGPPDTGELFF. The CDR3 nucleotides are TGTGCCATCAGTGGGACAGGACCCCCTGACACCGGGGAGCTGTTTTTT.

The chain uses TRBV27 and TRBJ2-7, with D perhaps TRBD2 (6 bases). The CDR3 has 15 residues. The V end was cut by 2 bases, the J end by 7 bases, with 18 bases between. Germline V CDR1 and CDR2: MNHEY, SMNVEV (reference sequence). Here the CDR3 DNA reads TGTGCCAGCAGTTTAAGGGGAGGAGGCACTCGGGAGCAGTACTTC. Translated: CASSLRGGGTREQYF.

The chain is built from TRBV4-3 and TRBJ2-4, with D perhaps matching TRBD2 (5 bases). Trimming removed 1 base from V and 3 bases from J, with 13 bases in between. In germline, CDR1 is LGHNA, CDR2 YSLEER. The CDR3 has 16 amino acids. For the CDR3, the DNA is TGCGCCAGCAGCCAAGGGGTTCAGGAGGTCAAAAACATTCAGTACTTC. Amino acids: CASSQGVQEVKNIQYF.